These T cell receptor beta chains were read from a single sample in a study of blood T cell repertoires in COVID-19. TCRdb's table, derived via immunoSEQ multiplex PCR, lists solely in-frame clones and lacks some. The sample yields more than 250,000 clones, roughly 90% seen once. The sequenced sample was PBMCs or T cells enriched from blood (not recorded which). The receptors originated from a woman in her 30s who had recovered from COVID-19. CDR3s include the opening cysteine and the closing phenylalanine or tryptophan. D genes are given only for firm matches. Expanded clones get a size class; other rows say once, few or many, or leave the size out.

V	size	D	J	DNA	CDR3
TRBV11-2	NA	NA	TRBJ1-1	TGTGCCAGCAGCTTAGAAGGAGGAGAAGCTTTCTTT	CASSLEGGEAFF
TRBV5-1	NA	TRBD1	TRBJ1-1	TGCGCCAGCAGCTTGGAAGGACAGGGCGTTGGAGCTTTCTTT	CASSLEGQGVGAFF
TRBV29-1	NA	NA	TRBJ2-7	TGCAGCGCCGCCGTTCTGGGGTCTCGGGGGCAGTACTTC	CSAAVLGSRGQYF
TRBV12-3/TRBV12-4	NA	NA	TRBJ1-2	TGTGCCAGCAGTTTTCGACTCTCTGGCTACACCTTC	CASSFRLSGYTF
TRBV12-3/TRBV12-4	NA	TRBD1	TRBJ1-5	TGTGCCAGCCAGGGGGATAGCAATCAGCCCCAGCATTTT	CASQGDSNQPQHF
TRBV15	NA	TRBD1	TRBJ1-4	TGTGCCACCAGCAGAGATCCGGACAGGGGGAGCGAAAAACTGTTTTTT	CATSRDPDRGSEKLFF
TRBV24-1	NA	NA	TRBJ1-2	TGTGCCACCAGTGACCCAGGGTATGGCTACACCTTC	CATSDPGYGYTF
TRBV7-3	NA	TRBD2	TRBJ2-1	TGTGCCAGCAGCCTGGGTCTAGCGGGGTACAATGAGCAGTTCTTC	CASSLGLAGYNEQFF
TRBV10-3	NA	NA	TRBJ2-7	TGTGCCATCAGTGAGGCAGTGTCCTACGAGCAGTACTTC	CAISEAVSYEQYF
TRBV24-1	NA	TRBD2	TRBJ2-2	TGTGCCACCAGTGTCCTGAGCGGGACTAGCGACACCGGGGAGCTGTTTTTT	CATSVLSGTSDTGELFF
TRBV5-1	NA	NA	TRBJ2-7	TGCGCCAGCAGCTTGGCCCCGGGGTCCTACGAGCAGTACTTC	CASSLAPGSYEQYF
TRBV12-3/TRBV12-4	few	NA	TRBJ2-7	TGTGCCAGCAGAGGGACACTTAACTACGAGCAGTACTTC	CASRGTLNYEQYF
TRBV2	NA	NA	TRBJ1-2	TGTGCCTCGGGTGGGACTGATTATGGCTACACCTTC	CASGGTDYGYTF
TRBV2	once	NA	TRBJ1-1	TGTGCCAGCAGTACACGGGACTTACAGAACACTGAAGCTTTCTTT	CASSTRDLQNTEAFF